This T cell receptor beta chain came from a study of T cells after yellow fever vaccination. This clonotype was observed a handful of times. What it binds is unknown. With V trimmed by 4 bases and J by 12 bases, 12 bases remained unmatched. Germline loops: CDR1 SGHNT, CDR2 YYREEE (reference sequence). The CDR3 spans 14 residues. Production of TCR cDNA was by 5'RACE template switching, which also added a universal primer site and UMIs. TCRdb analysed the 5' RACE reads with MiXCR anew, one entry per CDR3 protein. The repertoire holds a few hundred thousand distinct CDR3 sequences, with roughly 7% as singletons. Study outcomes and limitations: Peaking faster, on day 5 versus 15, the secondary response was nonetheless weaker. CD4 and CD8 compartments shared a small share of clonotypes. Post-booster repertoires contained most primary-vaccination clones again (about 96% CD4, around 88% CD8).

This receptor was identified in a man younger than 35 who received the YFV17D yellow fever vaccine. The material sequenced was PBMCs, taken about 41 days after the first yellow fever vaccination. This chain uses TRBV5-4 with TRBJ2-1, with 8 bases identical to TRBD2. The CDR3 DNA reads as TGTGCCAGCAGCCCGGGGGGGGATCCGAGGGGGCAGTTCTTC. Amino acid sequence: CASSPGGDPRGQFF.